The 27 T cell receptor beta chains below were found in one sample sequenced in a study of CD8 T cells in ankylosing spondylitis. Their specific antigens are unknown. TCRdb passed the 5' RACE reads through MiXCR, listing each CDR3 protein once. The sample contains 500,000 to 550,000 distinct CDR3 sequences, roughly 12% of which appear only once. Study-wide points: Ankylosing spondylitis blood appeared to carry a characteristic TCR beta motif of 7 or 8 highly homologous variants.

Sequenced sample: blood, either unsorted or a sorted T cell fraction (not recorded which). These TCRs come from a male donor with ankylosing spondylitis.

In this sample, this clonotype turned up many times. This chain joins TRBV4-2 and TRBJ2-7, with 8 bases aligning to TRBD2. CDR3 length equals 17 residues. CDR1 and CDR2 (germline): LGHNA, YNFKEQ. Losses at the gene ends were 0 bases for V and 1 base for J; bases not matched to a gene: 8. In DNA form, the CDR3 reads TGTGCCAGCAGCCAAGATGGTAGTAGCGGGATTTCCTACGAGCAGTACTTC. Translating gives CASSQDGSSGISYEQYF.

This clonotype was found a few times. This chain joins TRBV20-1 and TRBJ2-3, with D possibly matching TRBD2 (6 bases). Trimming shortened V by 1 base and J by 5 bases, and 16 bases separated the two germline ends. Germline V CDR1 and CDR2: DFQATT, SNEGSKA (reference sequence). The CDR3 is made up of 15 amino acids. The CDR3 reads CSARAGGGVVDTQYF. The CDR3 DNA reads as TGCAGTGCTAGAGCAGGTGGCGGGGTGGTAGATACGCAGTATTTT.

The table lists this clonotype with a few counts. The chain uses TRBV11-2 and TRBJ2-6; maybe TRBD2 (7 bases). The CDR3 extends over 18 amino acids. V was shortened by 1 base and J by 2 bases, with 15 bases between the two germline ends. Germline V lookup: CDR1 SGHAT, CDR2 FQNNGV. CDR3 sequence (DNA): TGTGCCAGCAGCTTAGGTTGGGGGGGCTTTACTGGGGCCAACGTCCTGACTTTC. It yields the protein CASSLGWGGFTGANVLTF.

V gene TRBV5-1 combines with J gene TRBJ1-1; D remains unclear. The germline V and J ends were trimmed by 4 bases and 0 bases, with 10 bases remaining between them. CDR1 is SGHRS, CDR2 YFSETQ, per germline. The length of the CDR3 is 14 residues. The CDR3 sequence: CASSPSWMNTEAFF. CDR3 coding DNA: TGCGCCAGCAGCCCGTCATGGATGAACACTGAAGCTTTCTTT.

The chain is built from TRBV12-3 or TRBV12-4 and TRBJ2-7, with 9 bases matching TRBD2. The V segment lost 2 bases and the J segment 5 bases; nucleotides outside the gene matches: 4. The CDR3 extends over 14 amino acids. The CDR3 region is CASSLIGGGDEQYF. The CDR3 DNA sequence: TGTGCCAGCAGTTTAATCGGCGGGGGGGACGAGCAGTACTTC.

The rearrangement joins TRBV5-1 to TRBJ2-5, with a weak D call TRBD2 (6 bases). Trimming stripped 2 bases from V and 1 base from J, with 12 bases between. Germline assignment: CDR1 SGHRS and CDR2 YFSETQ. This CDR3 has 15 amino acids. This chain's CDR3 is CASSLGGSPQETQYF. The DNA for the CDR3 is TGCGCCAGCAGCTTAGGAGGGAGCCCCCAAGAGACCCAGTACTTC.

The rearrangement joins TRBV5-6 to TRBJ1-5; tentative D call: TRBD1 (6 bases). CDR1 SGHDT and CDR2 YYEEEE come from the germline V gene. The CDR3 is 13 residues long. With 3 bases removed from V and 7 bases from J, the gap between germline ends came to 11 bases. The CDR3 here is CASSSGARQPQHF. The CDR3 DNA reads TGTGCCAGCAGCTCGGGGGCTAGACAGCCCCAGCATTTT.

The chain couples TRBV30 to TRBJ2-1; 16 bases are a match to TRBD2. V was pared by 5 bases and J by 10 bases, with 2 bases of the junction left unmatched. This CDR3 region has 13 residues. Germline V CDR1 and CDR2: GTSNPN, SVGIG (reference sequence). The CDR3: CAWGGLAGGEQFF. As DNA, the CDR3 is TGTGCCTGGGGGGGACTAGCGGGAGGGGAGCAGTTCTTC.

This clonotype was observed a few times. DNA for the CDR3: TGCAGTGCTAGCGGGGGGGCCAAAAACATTCAGTACTTC. It is translated as CSASGGAKNIQYF. V usage is TRBV20-1 and J usage is TRBJ2-4, with 7 positions matching TRBD2. Losses at the gene ends were 3 bases for V and 1 base for J; bases not matched to a gene: 0. CDR1 is DFQATT, CDR2 SNEGSKA, per germline (reference sequence). The CDR3 is made up of 13 amino acids.

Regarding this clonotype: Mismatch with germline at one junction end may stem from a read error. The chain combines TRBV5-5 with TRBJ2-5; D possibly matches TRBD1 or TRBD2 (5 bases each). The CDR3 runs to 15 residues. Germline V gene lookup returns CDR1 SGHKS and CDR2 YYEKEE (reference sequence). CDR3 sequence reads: CTSSLGGVGGETQYF. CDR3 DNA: TGTACCAGCAGCTTGGGTGGGGTTGGGGGAGAGACCCAGTACTTC.

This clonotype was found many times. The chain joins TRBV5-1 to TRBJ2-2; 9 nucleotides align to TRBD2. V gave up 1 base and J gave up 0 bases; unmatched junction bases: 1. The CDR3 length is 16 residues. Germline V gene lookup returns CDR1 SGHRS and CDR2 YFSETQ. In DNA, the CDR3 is TGCGCCAGCAGCTTGATAGCGGGAGCGAACACCGGGGAGCTGTTTTTT. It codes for CASSLIAGANTGELFF. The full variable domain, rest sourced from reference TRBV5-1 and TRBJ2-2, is KAGVTQTPRYLIKTRGQQVTLSCSPISGHRSVSWYQQTPGQGLQFLFEYFSETQRNKGNFPGRFSGRQFSNSRSEMNVSTLELGDSALYLCASSLIAGANTGELFFGEGSRLTVL.

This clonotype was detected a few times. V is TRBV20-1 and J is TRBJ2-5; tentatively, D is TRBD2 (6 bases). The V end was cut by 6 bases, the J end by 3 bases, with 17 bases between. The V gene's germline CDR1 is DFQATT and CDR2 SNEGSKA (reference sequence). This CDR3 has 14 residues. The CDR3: CSAQTLTRKETQYF. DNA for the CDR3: TGCAGTGCCCAGACTCTGACTAGGAAAGAGACCCAGTACTTC.

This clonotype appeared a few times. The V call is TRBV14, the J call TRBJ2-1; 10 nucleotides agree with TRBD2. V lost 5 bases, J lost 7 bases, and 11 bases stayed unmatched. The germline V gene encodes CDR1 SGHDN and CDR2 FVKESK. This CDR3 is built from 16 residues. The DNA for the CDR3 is TGTGCCAGCAGCTCCGAGCGGGAGGGCCAAGGGAATGAGCAGTTCTTC. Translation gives CASSSEREGQGNEQFF.

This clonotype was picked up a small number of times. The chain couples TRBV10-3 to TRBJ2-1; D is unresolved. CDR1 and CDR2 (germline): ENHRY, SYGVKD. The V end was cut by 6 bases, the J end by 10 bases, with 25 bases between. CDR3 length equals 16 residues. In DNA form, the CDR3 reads TGTGCCATCAGCCCCCAATCGGGCCCCAGTGTTCGGGAGCAGTTCTTC. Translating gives CAISPQSGPSVREQFF.

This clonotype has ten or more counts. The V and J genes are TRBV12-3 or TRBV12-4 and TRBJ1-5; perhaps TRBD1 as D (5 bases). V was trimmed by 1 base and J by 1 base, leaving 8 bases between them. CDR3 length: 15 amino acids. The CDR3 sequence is CASSLGQLSNQPQHF. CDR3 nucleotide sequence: TGTGCCAGCAGTTTAGGACAGTTAAGCAATCAGCCCCAGCATTTT.

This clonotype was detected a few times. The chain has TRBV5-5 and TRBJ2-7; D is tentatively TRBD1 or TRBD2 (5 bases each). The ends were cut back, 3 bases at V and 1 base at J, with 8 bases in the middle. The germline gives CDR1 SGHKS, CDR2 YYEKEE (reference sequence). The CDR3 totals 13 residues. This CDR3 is CASSWDGSYEQYF. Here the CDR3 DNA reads TGTGCCAGCAGCTGGGACGGATCCTACGAGCAGTACTTC.

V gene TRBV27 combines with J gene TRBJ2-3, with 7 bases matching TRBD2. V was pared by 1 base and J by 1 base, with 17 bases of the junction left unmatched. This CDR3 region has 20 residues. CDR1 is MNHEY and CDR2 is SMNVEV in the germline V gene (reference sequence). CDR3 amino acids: CASSLLALSASSGRTDTQYF. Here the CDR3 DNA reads TGTGCCAGCAGTTTATTAGCATTGAGTGCGTCTAGCGGACGCACAGATACGCAGTATTTT.

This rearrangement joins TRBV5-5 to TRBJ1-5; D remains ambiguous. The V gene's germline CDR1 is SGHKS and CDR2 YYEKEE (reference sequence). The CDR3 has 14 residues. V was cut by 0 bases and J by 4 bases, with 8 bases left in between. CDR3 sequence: CASSLEFRNQPQHF. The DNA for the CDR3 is TGTGCCAGCAGCTTGGAGTTCAGGAATCAGCCCCAGCATTTT. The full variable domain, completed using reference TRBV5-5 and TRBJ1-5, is DAGVTQSPTHLIKTRGQQVTLRCSPISGHKSVSWYQQVLGQGPQFIFQYYEKEERGRGNFPDRFSARQFPNYSSELNVNALLLGDSALYLCASSLEFRNQPQHFGDGTRLSIL.

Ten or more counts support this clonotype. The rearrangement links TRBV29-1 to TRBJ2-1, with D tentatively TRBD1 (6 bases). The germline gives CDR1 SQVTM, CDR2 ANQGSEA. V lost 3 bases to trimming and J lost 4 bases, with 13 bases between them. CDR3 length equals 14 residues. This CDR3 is CSVDRTGQYNEQFF. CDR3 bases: TGCAGCGTTGATCGCACAGGGCAATACAATGAGCAGTTCTTC.

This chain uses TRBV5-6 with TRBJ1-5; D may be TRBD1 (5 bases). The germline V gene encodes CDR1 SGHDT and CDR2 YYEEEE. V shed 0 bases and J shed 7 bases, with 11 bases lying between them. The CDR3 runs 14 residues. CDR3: CASSLAGRAQPQHF. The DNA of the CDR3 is TGTGCCAGCAGCTTGGCCGGCAGGGCCCAGCCCCAGCATTTT.

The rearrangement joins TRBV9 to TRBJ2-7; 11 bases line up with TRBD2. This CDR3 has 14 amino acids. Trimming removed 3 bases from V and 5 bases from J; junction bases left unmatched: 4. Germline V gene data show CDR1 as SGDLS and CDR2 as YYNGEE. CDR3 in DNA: TGTGCCAGCAGCGCCGGGACTAGCGGCGACGAGCAGTACGTC. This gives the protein CASSAGTSGDEQYV.

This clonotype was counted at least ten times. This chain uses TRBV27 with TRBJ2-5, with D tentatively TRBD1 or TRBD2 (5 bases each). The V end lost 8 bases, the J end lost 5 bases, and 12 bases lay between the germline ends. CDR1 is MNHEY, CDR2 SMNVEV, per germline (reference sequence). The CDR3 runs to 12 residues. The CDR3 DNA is TGTGCCAGCGCTAGCAAGGGGGAGACCCAGTACTTC. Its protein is CASASKGETQYF.

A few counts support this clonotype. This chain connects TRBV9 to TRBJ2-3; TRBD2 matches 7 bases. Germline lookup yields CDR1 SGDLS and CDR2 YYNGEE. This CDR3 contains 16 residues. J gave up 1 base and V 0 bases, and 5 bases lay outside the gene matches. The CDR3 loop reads CASSVEDGRRTDTQYF. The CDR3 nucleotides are TGTGCCAGCAGCGTAGAGGACGGGAGGCGCACAGATACGCAGTATTTT.

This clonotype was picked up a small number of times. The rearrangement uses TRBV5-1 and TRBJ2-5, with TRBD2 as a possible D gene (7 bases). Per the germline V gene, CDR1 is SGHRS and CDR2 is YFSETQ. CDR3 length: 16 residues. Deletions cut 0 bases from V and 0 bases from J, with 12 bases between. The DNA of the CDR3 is TGCGCCAGCAGCTTGGTGAGGGGGGGTAACCAAGAGACCCAGTACTTC. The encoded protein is CASSLVRGGNQETQYF.

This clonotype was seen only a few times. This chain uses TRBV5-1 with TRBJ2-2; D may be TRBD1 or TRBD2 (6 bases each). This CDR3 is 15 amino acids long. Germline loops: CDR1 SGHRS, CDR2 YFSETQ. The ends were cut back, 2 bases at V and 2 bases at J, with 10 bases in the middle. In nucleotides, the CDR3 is TGCGCCAGCAGCTTCGGGGGCCTAAACACCGGGGAGCTGTTTTTT. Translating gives CASSFGGLNTGELFF.

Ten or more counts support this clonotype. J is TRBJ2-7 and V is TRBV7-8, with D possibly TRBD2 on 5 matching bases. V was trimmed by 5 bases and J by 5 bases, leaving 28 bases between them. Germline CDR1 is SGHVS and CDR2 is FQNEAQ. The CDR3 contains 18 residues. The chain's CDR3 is CASSPSRKEASRKNEQYF. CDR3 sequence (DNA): TGTGCCAGCAGCCCATCGCGTAAGGAGGCCAGCCGGAAAAACGAGCAGTACTTC.

In DNA form, the CDR3 reads TGCAGTGCTAGAGTAGAAGAGACGGGACAGGGCTGGAACACTGAAGCTTTCTTT. It codes for CSARVEETGQGWNTEAFF. V and J are TRBV20-1 and TRBJ1-1; 9 bases agree with TRBD1. The CDR3 consists of 18 residues. Trimming removed 1 base from V and 1 base from J; junction bases left unmatched: 13. CDR1 is DFQATT and CDR2 is SNEGSKA in the germline V gene (reference sequence).